This T cell receptor beta chain was observed in a study of blood T cell repertoires in COVID-19. About the study: T cells, B-cell-depleted T cells, or PBMCs provided the cDNA or gDNA that served as material.

Method: immunoSEQ multiplex PCR; TCRdb's copy keeps in-frame clones and lacks some. Among about 200,000 clones listed, 75% to 85% were seen once. CDR1 MGHRA and CDR2 YSYEKL come from the germline V gene. J lost 1 base, V lost 3 bases, and 10 bases had no gene match. The CDR3 consists of 17 residues. Specimen: peripheral blood. The clonotype was recovered from a human donor in a cohort sampled during active COVID-19. The V call is TRBV4-1, the J call TRBJ2-3; 7 bases are a match to TRBD2. Here the CDR3 reads CASSQHSTSVGTDTQYF. CDR3 nucleotide sequence: TGCGCCAGCAGCCAGCACTCCACTAGCGTTGGCACAGATACGCAGTATTTT.